The table lists the clone carrying this TCR beta chain with many counts. Its antigen is as yet unknown. Making the TCR beta libraries involved quantitative 5'-RACE with molecular barcodes. TCRdb itself ran the 5' RACE reads through MiXCR, one entry per CDR3 protein. This table has more than 400,000 distinct CDR3 sequences, about 5.7% appearing once. This specimen comes from a study of CD8 T cells in ankylosing spondylitis. Whole-study findings and limits: Disease-linked clones had a CD8+ phenotype and relatively low frequency in peripheral blood. Blood of patients with ankylosing spondylitis appeared to be characterized by a TCR beta motif of eight highly homologous variants.

CDR1 is DFQATT and CDR2 is SNEGSKA in the germline V gene (reference sequence). The CDR3 has 15 amino acids. Trimming took off 5 bases at V and 0 bases at J, with 14 bases between the two ends. This rearrangement joins TRBV20-1 to TRBJ1-5; possibly TRBD1 for D (6 bases). The sample was blood, either unsorted or a sorted T cell fraction (not recorded which). The source of this sequence is a male donor with ankylosing spondylitis. The CDR3 is CSAHGQSYSNQPQHF. The CDR3 coding sequence is TGCAGTGCTCATGGACAGTCTTATAGCAATCAGCCCCAGCATTTT.